This T cell receptor (beta chain) was recorded in a study of cytomegalovirus exposure and HLA in healthy donors. Study-level points and caveats: Published work reported that the classifier diagnosed cytomegalovirus status with high specificity and sensitivity. Cytomegalovirus-associated TCR beta chains were listed, numbering 150 to 200. Within the 120 or so validation repertoires, first-cohort TCR clusters tended to co-occur, according to a later analysis.

Turning to this clone: Antigen unknown.

The donors were part of the validation cohort of roughly 110 subjects. That cohort was separate from the first cohort, which comprised 666 subjects. The ends were cut back, 0 bases at V and 4 bases at J, with 13 bases in the middle. Looked up from germline, CDR1 is SGHNT and CDR2 is YYREEE (reference sequence). CDR3 length equals 15 residues. Clones were sequenced by immunoSEQ multiplex PCR, and TCRdb holds only the in-frame ones, with some missing. The sample carries 220,000 or so clones, around 80% recorded once. The TCR sequence derives from a woman in her 30s in good health and CMV-seropositive. The chain has TRBV5-4 and TRBJ1-1, with a weak D call TRBD1 (5 bases). The sample taken for sequencing was PBMCs. The CDR3 spells CASSLVSQGVTEAFF. CDR3 in DNA: TGTGCCAGCAGCTTGGTTTCCCAGGGTGTCACTGAAGCTTTCTTT.